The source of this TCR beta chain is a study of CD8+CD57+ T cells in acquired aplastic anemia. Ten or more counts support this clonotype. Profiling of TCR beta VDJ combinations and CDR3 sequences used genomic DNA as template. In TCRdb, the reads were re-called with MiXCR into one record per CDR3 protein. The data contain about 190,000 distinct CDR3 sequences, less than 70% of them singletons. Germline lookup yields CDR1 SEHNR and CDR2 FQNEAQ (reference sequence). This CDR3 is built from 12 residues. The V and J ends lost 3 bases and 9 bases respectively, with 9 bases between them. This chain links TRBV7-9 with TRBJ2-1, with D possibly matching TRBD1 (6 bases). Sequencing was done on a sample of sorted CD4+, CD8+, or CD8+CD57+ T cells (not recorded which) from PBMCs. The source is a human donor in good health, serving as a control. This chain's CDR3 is CASSLQGTEQFF. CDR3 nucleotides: TGTGCCAGCAGCTTGCAGGGGACTGAGCAGTTCTTC. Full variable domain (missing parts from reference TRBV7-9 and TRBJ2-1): DTGVSQNPRHKITKRGQNVTFRCDPISEHNRLYWYRQTLGQGPEFLTYFQNEAQLEKSRLLSDRFSAERPKGSFSTLEIQRTEQGDSAMYLCASSLQGTEQFFGPGTRLTVL.